The TCR beta chain under discussion was sequenced for a study of cytomegalovirus exposure and HLA in healthy donors. While the first cohort had about 610 subjects, the donors belonged to the separate validation cohort of 120 subjects. Generated by immunoSEQ multiplex PCR, the TCRdb table keeps only in-frame clones and is missing some. The table lists 70,000 to 80,000 clones, around 94% of them singletons. Germline V lookup: CDR1 MDHEN, CDR2 SYDVKM. V was shortened by 5 bases and J by 4 bases, with 12 bases between the two germline ends. The CDR3 is made up of 14 amino acids. This TCR derives from a woman younger than 30 in good health and CMV-seropositive. Sequencing was carried out using PBMCs. The chain uses TRBV28 and TRBJ1-3, with unresolved D. The CDR3 spells CASSPTGVGNTIYF. As DNA, the CDR3 is TGTGCCAGCAGTCCCACCGGGGTCGGAAACACCATATATTTT.